These 9 T cell receptor beta chains originate from one sample sequenced in a study of T cells in Graves' hyperthyroidism and ophthalmopathy. Amplified regions were TCR beta CDR3 sequences from RNA transcripts. The study used the HTBI primer set for a first-round RT-PCR of the TCR CDR3. TCRdb reanalysed the multiplex PCR reads using MiXCR and keeps one entry per CDR3 protein. Among around 580,000 distinct CDR3 sequences listed, 15% to 20% were seen once. The sample consisted of blood. Receptors were obtained from a woman aged 18 to 35 with Graves' hyperthyroidism.

This clonotype was observed at least ten times. The chain couples TRBV11-2 to TRBJ2-5, with no clear D. This CDR3 has 15 amino acids. V was trimmed by 2 bases and J by 2 bases, leaving 12 bases between them. Per the germline V gene, CDR1 is SGHAT and CDR2 is FQNNGV. CDR3 residues: CASSLRLNPQETQYF. For the CDR3, the DNA is TGTGCCAGCAGCTTAAGACTGAACCCGCAAGAGACCCAGTACTTC. Based on the CDR3 plus reference TRBV11-2 and TRBJ2-5, the full variable domain is EAGVAQSPRYKIIEKRQSVAFWCNPISGHATLYWYQQILGQGPKLLIQFQNNGVVDDSQLPKDRFSAERLKGVDSTLKIQPAKLEDSAVYLCASSLRLNPQETQYFGPGTRLLVL.

The chain carries TRBV19 and TRBJ1-1, with D unresolved. Germline V gene data show CDR1 as LNHDA and CDR2 as SQIVND (reference sequence). V dropped 3 bases and J dropped 1 base, with 9 bases sitting between them. The CDR3 runs 14 residues. This CDR3 is CASSIYKGNTEAFF. The CDR3 DNA reads as TGTGCCAGTAGTATTTATAAGGGGAACACTGAAGCTTTCTTT.

This clonotype has just a few counts. V is TRBV3-1 and J is TRBJ1-5, with 8 bases that match TRBD1. The V and J ends lost 6 bases and 3 bases, in that order; junction bases with no gene match: 7. This CDR3 is 15 amino acids long. Germline loops: CDR1 LGHDT, CDR2 YNNKEL (reference sequence). In DNA form, the CDR3 reads TGTGCCAGCAGGCCCCGGGACAGGTACAATCAGCCCCAGCATTTT. Its translation: CASRPRDRYNQPQHF.

The V call is TRBV3-1, the J call TRBJ2-1, with 9 nucleotides matching TRBD2. This CDR3 has 17 residues. With 4 bases clipped from V and 9 bases from J, the junction kept 16 bases outside the gene matches. Germline V gives CDR1 LGHDT, CDR2 YNNKEL (reference sequence). The CDR3 coding sequence is TGTGCCAGCAGCCCCGAAGTCTTAGCGGGAGTCTCCGGTGAGCAGTTCTTC. Translated: CASSPEVLAGVSGEQFF.

This clonotype was seen only a few times. J is TRBJ2-2 and V is TRBV29-1, with a tentative D call TRBD2 (7 bases). CDR3 size: 16 residues. V lost 7 bases and J lost 6, with 24 bases in between. Germline assignment: CDR1 SQVTM and CDR2 ANQGSEA. The CDR3 loop reads CSGTGGHGRRPGELFF. CDR3 nucleotides: TGCAGCGGTACCGGGGGGCACGGGAGGAGGCCCGGGGAGCTGTTTTTT.

This clonotype was counted at least ten times. The chain uses TRBV7-2 and TRBJ1-2, with TRBD1 identical over 7 bases. The J segment lost 1 base and the V segment lost 5 bases, leaving 4 bases of the junction unmatched. Germline CDR1 and CDR2: SGHTA and FQGNSA. The CDR3 runs 14 residues. The CDR3 sequence: CASSPTGVNYGYTF. In nucleotides, the CDR3 is TGTGCCAGCAGCCCTACAGGGGTTAACTATGGCTACACCTTC. Full variable domain (rest looked up from reference TRBV7-2 and TRBJ1-2): GAGVSQSPSNKVTEKGKDVELRCDPISGHTALYWYRQSLGQGLEFLIYFQGNSAPDKSGLPSDRFSAERTGGSVSTLTIQRTQQEDSAVYLCASSPTGVNYGYTFGSGTRLTVV.

This clonotype was seen a few times. This rearrangement joins TRBV6-2 or TRBV6-3 to TRBJ1-5, with TRBD1 identical over 7 bases. Germline CDR1 is MNHEY and CDR2 is SVGEGT. V was clipped by 7 bases and J by 7 bases; unmatched bases: 13. The CDR3 has 15 residues. The CDR3 sequence: CASTQQGFNQQPQHF. For the CDR3, the DNA is TGTGCCAGCACCCAACAGGGGTTCAACCAACAGCCCCAGCATTTT.

This clonotype was seen a few times. The CDR3: CAISEDAGTEAFF. CDR3 nucleotide sequence: TGTGCCATCAGTGAGGACGCCGGGACTGAAGCTTTCTTT. The J gene is TRBJ1-1, the V gene TRBV10-3; D uncertain. The germline V gene has CDR1 ENHRY and CDR2 SYGVKD. V dropped 2 bases and J dropped 5 bases, with 9 bases sitting between them. The CDR3 runs 13 residues.

There are many counts of this clonotype. Here the CDR3 DNA reads TGTGCCAGCAGCTTTTCCAGGGGACTGCGGAATGAGCAGTTCTTC. This codes for CASSFSRGLRNEQFF. This sequence joins TRBV7-9 and TRBJ2-1, with D perhaps assigned TRBD1 or TRBD2 (6 bases each). The V and J ends lost 3 bases and 7 bases respectively, with 16 bases between them. Looked up from germline, CDR1 is SEHNR and CDR2 is FQNEAQ (reference sequence). CDR3 length equals 15 residues.